Presented here are 17 T cell receptor beta chains from one specimen sequenced in a study of glioma-infiltrating T cells. Amplification of TCR alpha and beta CDR3 regions from RNA used iRepertoire nested multiplex PCR. Using its own MiXCR run on the multiplex PCR reads, TCRdb lists one record per CDR3 protein. The data show around 190,000 distinct CDR3 sequences, with around 30% seen just once and 20% held by the top ten. Sample: glioma tissue, nonneoplastic brain tissue, or PBMCs (not recorded which). The receptors derive from a human donor with low-grade glioma or glioblastoma, undergoing nonglioma brain surgery, or in good health (not recorded which).

Regarding this clonotype: A single base separates this from a much larger clone, so it may be a read error. Given the absence of the conserved phenylalanine or tryptophan at the CDR3 end, a read error is likely. The CDR3 loop is CASSAIIAGGQDEQFL. The CDR3 nucleotides read TGTGCCAGTAGTGCCATCATAGCGGGAGGGCAGGATGAGCAGTTCTTA. The chain has TRBV19 and TRBJ2-1; 11 nucleotides agree with TRBD2. This CDR3 is built from 16 residues. From germline, CDR1 is LNHDA and CDR2 SQIVND (reference sequence). J was trimmed by 8 bases and V by 5 bases; bases with no gene match: 11.

The CDR3, as DNA: TGTGCCATCAGTGGCATGGCTAGCGGGAGCCGTCAGGGAGAGCAGTACTTC. Residues: CAISGMASGSRQGEQYF. The chain combines TRBV10-3 with TRBJ2-7; 10 nucleotides agree with TRBD2. Germline V gene lookup returns CDR1 ENHRY and CDR2 SYGVKD. Germline trimming cut 4 bases from V and 7 bases from J; bases unmatched to any gene: 16. This CDR3 is built from 17 residues.

As DNA, the CDR3 is TGTGCCAGCCACAGGGGGCGGACTGAAGCTTTCTTT. It yields the protein CASHRGRTEAFF. The chain employs TRBV5-6 and TRBJ1-1, with 9 bases lining up with TRBD1. J was trimmed by 5 bases and V by 7 bases; bases with no gene match: 3. Germline loops: CDR1 SGHDT, CDR2 YYEEEE. This CDR3 is built from 12 residues.

This clonotype showed up many times. V and J are TRBV5-1 and TRBJ1-2; possibly TRBD1 for D (6 bases). Trimming removed 2 bases at V and 1 base at J, with 9 bases between. CDR1 SGHRS and CDR2 YFSETQ come from the germline V gene. The CDR3 runs 14 residues. The CDR3: CASSFTGNNYGYTF. The CDR3 DNA is TGCGCCAGCAGCTTTACAGGGAATAACTATGGCTACACCTTC.

The chain uses TRBV4-1 and TRBJ2-1; 10 nucleotides agree with TRBD1. This CDR3 is 18 amino acids long. Per the germline V gene, CDR1 is MGHRA and CDR2 is YSYEKL. V shed 2 bases and J 4 bases; nucleotides not matched to a gene: 11. The CDR3 sequence is CASSQSDMTGGLYNEQFF. CDR3 nucleotides: TGCGCCAGCAGCCAATCAGACATGACAGGGGGCCTATACAATGAGCAGTTCTTC.

This sequence joins TRBV5-5 and TRBJ2-3; TRBD2 agrees at 12 bases. The CDR3 runs 16 residues. Trimming removed 8 bases from V and 2 bases from J; junction bases left unmatched: 9. Germline CDR1 is SGHKS and CDR2 is YYEKEE (reference sequence). The DNA for the CDR3 is TGTGCCAGTAAATACACTAGCGGGAGGTACACAGATACGCAGTATTTT. As protein: CASKYTSGRYTDTQYF.

This clonotype was seen a few times. The V call is TRBV6-1, the J call TRBJ2-6; the D is unclear. The CDR3 extends over 16 amino acids. V gave up 6 bases and J gave up 0 bases, with 12 bases separating them. Germline V gene lookup returns CDR1 MNHNS and CDR2 SASEGT. CDR3 sequence reads: CASSHLGYSGANVLTF. The CDR3 region has the DNA TGTGCCAGCAGCCATTTGGGTTACTCTGGGGCCAACGTCCTGACTTTC.

This clonotype came up many times. This rearrangement joins TRBV7-2 to TRBJ2-1; possible D gene TRBD2, 5 bases. The length of the CDR3 is 18 residues. Trimming cost V 2 bases and J 1 base, with 18 bases left between them. From germline, CDR1 is SGHTA and CDR2 FQGNSA. The CDR3 bases are TGTGCCAGCAGCTTATCATTCAGTGGGAGTGTGTCCTACAATGAGCAGTTCTTC. Protein product: CASSLSFSGSVSYNEQFF.

This clonotype was seen only a few times. The J gene is TRBJ2-3, the V gene TRBV12-3 or TRBV12-4; 7 positions match TRBD2. Germline trimming cut 1 base from V and 9 bases from J; bases unmatched to any gene: 4. CDR3 length equals 13 residues. CDR3 loop: CASSLGGSGTQYF. Here the CDR3 DNA reads TGTGCCAGCAGTTTAGGGGGTAGCGGGACGCAGTATTTT.

This clonotype appeared a few times. V usage is TRBV3-1 and J usage is TRBJ2-7; the D gene is possibly TRBD2 (5 bases). Germline CDR1 is LGHDT and CDR2 is YNNKEL (reference sequence). V shed 4 bases and J shed 6 bases, with 13 bases lying between them. CDR3 length: 13 amino acids. Written as DNA, the CDR3 is TGTGCCAGCAGCCCCCTCGTCGCGGGCGAGCAGTACTTC. This sequence encodes CASSPLVAGEQYF.

This clonotype was seen a handful of times. This rearrangement joins TRBV5-1 to TRBJ2-3; maybe TRBD2 (6 bases). The CDR3 has 13 residues. Germline CDR1 SGHRS, CDR2 YFSETQ. V was pared by 4 bases and J by 5 bases, with 11 bases between. CDR3 coding DNA: TGCGCCAGCAGCGGAGGGCCAAGAGATACGCAGTATTTT. Its translation is CASSGGPRDTQYF.

In this sample, this clonotype turned up many times. A clone one base away is much larger, so this may be a read error. V gene TRBV27 combines with J gene TRBJ1-4; D call uncertain. Trimming removed 2 bases at V and 13 bases at J, with 11 bases between. Germline loops: CDR1 MNHEY, CDR2 SMNVEV (reference sequence). The CDR3 totals 12 residues. CDR3 sequence reads: CASSLKDGRLFF. The CDR3 DNA reads as TGTGCCAGCAGTTTAAAGGACGGAAGACTGTTTTTT. Full variable domain (outside the CDR3, taken from reference TRBV27 and TRBJ1-4): EAQVTQNPRYLITVTGKKLTVTCSQNMNHEYMSWYRQDPGLGLRQIYYSMNVEVTDKGDVPEGYKVSRKEKRNFPLILESPSPNQTSLYFCASSLKDGRLFFGSGTQLSVL.

The V gene is TRBV19, the J gene TRBJ2-1, with D perhaps TRBD1 (5 bases). The length of the CDR3 is 12 residues. With 3 bases removed from V and 10 bases from J, the gap between germline ends came to 10 bases. The germline V gene has CDR1 LNHDA and CDR2 SQIVND (reference sequence). This CDR3 reads CASSIMQGEQFF. CDR3 in DNA: TGTGCCAGTAGTATTATGCAGGGCGAGCAGTTCTTC.

This clonotype was counted at least ten times. The gene calls are TRBV20-1 and TRBJ2-1; D might be TRBD1 (6 bases). Germline CDR1 and CDR2: DFQATT and SNEGSKA (reference sequence). Trimming took 5 bases from V and 15 from J, leaving 23 bases between them. The CDR3 contains 13 residues. In DNA form, the CDR3 reads TGCAGTGCTCGGCCGGGACAAAGACTCAAATCGTTCTTC. Translated: CSARPGQRLKSFF.

This clonotype was seen at least ten times. The rearrangement links TRBV14 to TRBJ1-2; D is undetermined. Germline CDR1 reads SGHDN; CDR2 reads FVKESK. This CDR3 has 14 residues. Between the trimmed V and J ends, which lost 0 bases and 7 bases, there was a span of 12 bases. The CDR3: CASSQDPKAFGYTF. CDR3 nucleotides: TGTGCCAGCAGCCAAGATCCAAAGGCATTTGGCTACACCTTC.

This clonotype occurred many times. The gene calls are TRBV4-1 and TRBJ1-3; a weak D match, TRBD1 (6 bases). This CDR3 has 16 amino acids. Trimming pared 5 bases from V and 0 bases from J, leaving 14 bases between. From germline, CDR1 is MGHRA and CDR2 YSYEKL. In DNA, the CDR3 is TGCGCCAGCAGCTACGGCCAACAGGGCTCTGGAAACACCATATATTTT. Encoded protein: CASSYGQQGSGNTIYF.

This clonotype has a count of ten or more. The V and J genes are TRBV9 and TRBJ1-2; the match to TRBD1 covers 8 bases. Germline lookup yields CDR1 SGDLS and CDR2 YYNGEE. Losses at the gene ends were 0 bases for V and 2 bases for J; bases not matched to a gene: 12. The length of the CDR3 is 18 residues. CDR3: CASSVDPWAGTGNYGYTF. The CDR3 DNA is TGTGCCAGCAGCGTAGATCCCTGGGCCGGGACAGGAAACTATGGCTACACCTTC.